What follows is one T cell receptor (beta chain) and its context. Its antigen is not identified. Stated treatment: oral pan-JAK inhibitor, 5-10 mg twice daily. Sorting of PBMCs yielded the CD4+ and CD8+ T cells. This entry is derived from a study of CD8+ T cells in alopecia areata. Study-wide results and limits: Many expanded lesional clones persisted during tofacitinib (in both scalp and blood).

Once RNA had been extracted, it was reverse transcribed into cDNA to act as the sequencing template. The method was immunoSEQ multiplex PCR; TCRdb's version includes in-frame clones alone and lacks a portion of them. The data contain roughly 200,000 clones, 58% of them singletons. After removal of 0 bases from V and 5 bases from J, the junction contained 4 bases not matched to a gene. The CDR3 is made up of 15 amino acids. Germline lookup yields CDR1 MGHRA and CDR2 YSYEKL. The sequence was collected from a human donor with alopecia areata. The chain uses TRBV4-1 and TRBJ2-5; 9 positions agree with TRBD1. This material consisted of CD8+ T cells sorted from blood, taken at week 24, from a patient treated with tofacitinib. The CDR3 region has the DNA TGCGCCAGCAGCCAAGATTTCGGGACAGGGGAGACCCAGTACTTC. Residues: CASSQDFGTGETQYF.